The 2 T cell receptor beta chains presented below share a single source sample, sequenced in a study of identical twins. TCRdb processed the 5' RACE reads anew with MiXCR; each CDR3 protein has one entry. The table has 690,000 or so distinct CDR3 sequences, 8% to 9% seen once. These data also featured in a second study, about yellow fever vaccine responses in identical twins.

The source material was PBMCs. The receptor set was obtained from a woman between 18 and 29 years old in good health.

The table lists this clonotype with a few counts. CDR3 in DNA: TGTGCCAGCAGTTTAACCGGAACGGCCACTGAAGCTTTCTTT. Encoded protein: CASSLTGTATEAFF. The V and J genes are TRBV27 and TRBJ1-1, with no clear D. CDR1 MNHEY and CDR2 SMNVEV come from the germline V gene (reference sequence). This CDR3 comprises 14 residues. V lost 2 bases, J lost 4 bases, and 11 bases lay in between.

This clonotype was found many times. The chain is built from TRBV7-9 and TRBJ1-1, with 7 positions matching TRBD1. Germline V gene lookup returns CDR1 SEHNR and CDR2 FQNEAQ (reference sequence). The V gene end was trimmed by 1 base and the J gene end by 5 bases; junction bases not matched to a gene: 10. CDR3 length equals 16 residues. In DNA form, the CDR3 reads TGTGCCAGCAGCTTAGGAGGACAGGCGGCAGTAACTGAAGCTTTCTTT. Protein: CASSLGGQAAVTEAFF.